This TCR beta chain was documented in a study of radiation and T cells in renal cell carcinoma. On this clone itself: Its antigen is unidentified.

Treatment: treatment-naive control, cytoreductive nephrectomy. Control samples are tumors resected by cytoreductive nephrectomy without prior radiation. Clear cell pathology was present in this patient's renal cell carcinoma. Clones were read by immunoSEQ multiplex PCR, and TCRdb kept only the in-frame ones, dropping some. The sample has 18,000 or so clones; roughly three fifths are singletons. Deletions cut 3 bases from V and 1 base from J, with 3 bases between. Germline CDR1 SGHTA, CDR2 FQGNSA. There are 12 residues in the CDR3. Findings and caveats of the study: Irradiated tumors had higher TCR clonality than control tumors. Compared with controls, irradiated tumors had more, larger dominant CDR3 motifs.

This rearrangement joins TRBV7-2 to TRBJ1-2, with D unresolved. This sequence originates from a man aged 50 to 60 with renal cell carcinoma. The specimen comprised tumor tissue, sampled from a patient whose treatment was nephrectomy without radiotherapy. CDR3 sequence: CASSFSNYGYTF. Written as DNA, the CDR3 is TGTGCCAGCAGCTTTAGTAACTATGGCTACACCTTC.